The subject of this entry is one T cell receptor (beta chain). TRAV and TRBV primers primed cDNA for both TCRalpha and TCRbeta. For amplifying TCRs, the PCR ran for approximately 18 cycles with Phusion, which was used together with a constant-region primer and the adapter on the V primers. TCRdb re-derived calls from the reads in MiXCR, one entry per CDR3 protein. Of approximately 7,300 distinct CDR3 sequences in the sample, 80% to 90% are singletons; the top ten hold around 6.3%. The data were taken from a study of low-dose radiotherapy and immunotherapy resistance in tumors. Germline CDR1 and CDR2: LGHNA and YNFKEQ. CDR3 length equals 15 residues. Losses at the gene ends were 3 bases for V and 5 bases for J; bases not matched to a gene: 4.

The chain links TRBV4-2 to TRBJ2-1; TRBD2 agrees at 10 bases. The TCR originated in a human donor with advanced metastatic prostate, ovarian, gallbladder or colorectal cancer (not recorded which). This table probably holds off-target reads from a library built for another chain. The CDR3 region is CASSQSGGAHNEQFF. CDR3 nucleotide sequence: TGTGCCAGCAGCCAGAGCGGGGGGGCCCACAATGAGCAGTTCTTC.